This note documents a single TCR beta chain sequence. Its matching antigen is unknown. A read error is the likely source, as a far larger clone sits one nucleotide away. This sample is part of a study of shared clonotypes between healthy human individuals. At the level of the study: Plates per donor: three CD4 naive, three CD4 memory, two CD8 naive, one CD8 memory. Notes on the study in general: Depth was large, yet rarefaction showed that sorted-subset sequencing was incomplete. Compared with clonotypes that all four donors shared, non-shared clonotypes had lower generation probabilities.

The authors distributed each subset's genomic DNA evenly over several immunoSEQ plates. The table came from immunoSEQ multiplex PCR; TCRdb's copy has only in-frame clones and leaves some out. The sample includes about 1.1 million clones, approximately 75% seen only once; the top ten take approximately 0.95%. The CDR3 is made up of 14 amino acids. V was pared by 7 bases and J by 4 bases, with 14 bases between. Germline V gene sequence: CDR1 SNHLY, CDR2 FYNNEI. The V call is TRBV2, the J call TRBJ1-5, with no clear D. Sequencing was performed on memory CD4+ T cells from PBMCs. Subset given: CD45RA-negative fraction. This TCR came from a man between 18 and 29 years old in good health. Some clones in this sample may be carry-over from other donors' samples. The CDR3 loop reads CASNRDRRNQPQHF. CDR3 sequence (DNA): TGTGCCAGCAATCGCGACCGACGGAATCAGCCCCAGCATTTT. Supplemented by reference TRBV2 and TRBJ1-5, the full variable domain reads EPEVTQTPSHQVTQMGQEVILRCVPISNHLYFYWYRQILGQKVEFLVSFYNNEISEKSEIFDDQFSVERPDGSNFTLKIRSTKLEDSAMYFCASNRDRRNQPQHFGDGTRLSIL.